The next 7 T cell receptor beta chains were all read from a single sample in a study of tumor-infiltrating lymphocytes in primary liver carcinoma. Extraction also yielded germline DNA, while blood RNA was obtained from unsorted whole blood. Using a constant-region primer together with ProtoScript II reverse transcriptase, TCR beta cDNA was made from roughly 500 ng of total RNA. The TCR beta library was amplified through three nested multiplex PCR rounds in a modified ARM-PCR procedure. The opening two PCR rounds, nine to eleven cycles each, paired TRBV1-TRBV30 forward primers with a C-beta reverse primer. One entry per CDR3 protein, called by TCRdb with MiXCR from the multiplex PCR reads. The table lists 300,000 to 400,000 distinct CDR3 sequences, approximately 65% of them singletons. Sequenced material: peripheral blood. The origin of the receptors is a man aged 40-49 years with primary liver carcinoma and hepatitis B virus infection.

The chain couples TRBV28 to TRBJ1-2; D is possibly TRBD1 (5 bases). V was shortened by 6 bases and J by 12 bases, with 17 bases between the two germline ends. CDR3 size: 12 residues. From germline, CDR1 is MDHEN and CDR2 SYDVKM. For the CDR3, the DNA is TGTGCCAGCAGCTGGGGCAGAAACAAAAACACCTTC. Its protein product is CASSWGRNKNTF.

The chain uses TRBV6-5 and TRBJ1-2; no clear D. The germline V gene encodes CDR1 MNHEY and CDR2 SVGAGI. With 0 bases removed from V and 14 bases from J, the gap between germline ends came to 19 bases. The CDR3 length is 14 residues. The CDR3 DNA reads TGTGCCAGCAGTTACTCGATGGGCCAAGACCCCCAAACCTTC. Amino acid sequence: CASSYSMGQDPQTF.

This clonotype was recorded many times. The V and J genes are TRBV10-3 and TRBJ2-1, with 10 bases that match TRBD1. The trim removed 6 bases at V and 6 bases at J, leaving 8 bases unmatched. The CDR3 consists of 15 residues. CDR1 is ENHRY and CDR2 is SYGVKD in the germline V gene. CDR3 in DNA: TGTGCCATCAGCGCACCGGGACAGGGGTTCAATGAGCAGTTCTTC. Its translation: CAISAPGQGFNEQFF.

Comments on this clonotype: One end of the junction varies from germline; a read error may be responsible. V and J are TRBV13 and TRBJ2-7, with 8 bases lining up with TRBD1. CDR1 and CDR2 from the germline V gene are PRHDT and FYEKMQ (reference sequence). The length of the CDR3 is 17 residues. This CDR3 is CASSLGLWQGASYEHYF. CDR3 bases: TGTGCCAGCAGCTTAGGCCTTTGGCAGGGGGCGTCCTACGAGCACTACTTC.

This clonotype was found many times. The gene calls are TRBV11-2 and TRBJ2-1; D call uncertain. The CDR3 runs to 14 residues. Between the trimmed V and J ends, which lost 0 bases and 7 bases, there was a span of 10 bases. Germline CDR1 SGHAT, CDR2 FQNNGV. CDR3 loop: CASSLEFGSNEQFF. The CDR3, as DNA: TGTGCCAGCAGCTTAGAGTTCGGAAGTAATGAGCAGTTCTTC.

The chain carries TRBV6-2 or TRBV6-3 and TRBJ2-2; tentative D call: TRBD2 (6 bases). V dropped 0 bases and J dropped 1 base, with 15 bases sitting between them. Germline lookup yields CDR1 MNHEY and CDR2 SVGEGT. This CDR3 spans 18 amino acids. CDR3 nucleotides: TGTGCCAGCAGTTACTCGTTGGGGCTAGCGCTGAACACCGGGGAGCTGTTTTTT. Translation gives CASSYSLGLALNTGELFF.

There are a few counts of this clonotype. V gene TRBV5-1 combines with J gene TRBJ2-1; 9 bases line up with TRBD1. Losses at the gene ends were 4 bases for V and 6 bases for J; bases not matched to a gene: 14. From germline, CDR1 is SGHRS and CDR2 YFSETQ. This CDR3 comprises 17 residues. The CDR3 protein is CASSADLGTGPRNEQFF. In nucleotides, the CDR3 is TGCGCCAGCAGCGCGGACCTCGGGACAGGGCCCCGCAATGAGCAGTTCTTC.